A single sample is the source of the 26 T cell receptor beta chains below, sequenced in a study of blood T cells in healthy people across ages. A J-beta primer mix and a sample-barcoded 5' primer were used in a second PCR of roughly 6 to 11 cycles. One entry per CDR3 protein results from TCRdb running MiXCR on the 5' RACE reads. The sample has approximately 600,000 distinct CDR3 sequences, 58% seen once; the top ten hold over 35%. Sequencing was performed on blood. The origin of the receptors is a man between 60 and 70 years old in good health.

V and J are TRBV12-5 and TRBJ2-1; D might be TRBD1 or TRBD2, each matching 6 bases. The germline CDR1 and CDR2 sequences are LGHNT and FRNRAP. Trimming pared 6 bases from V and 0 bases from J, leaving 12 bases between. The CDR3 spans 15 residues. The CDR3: CASGPGGLSYNEQFF. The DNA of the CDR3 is TGTGCTAGTGGCCCCGGGGGCCTCTCCTACAATGAGCAGTTCTTC.

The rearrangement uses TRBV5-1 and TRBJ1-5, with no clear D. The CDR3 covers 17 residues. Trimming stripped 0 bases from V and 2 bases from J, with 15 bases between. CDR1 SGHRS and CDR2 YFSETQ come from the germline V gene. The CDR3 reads CASSLGAGGYGNQPQHF. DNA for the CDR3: TGCGCCAGCAGCTTGGGGGCCGGTGGATATGGCAATCAGCCCCAGCATTTT.

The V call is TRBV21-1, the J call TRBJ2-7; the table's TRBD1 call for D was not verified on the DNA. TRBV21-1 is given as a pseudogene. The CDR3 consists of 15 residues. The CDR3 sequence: CASRIQGNWRNEQYF. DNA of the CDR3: TGTGCCAGCAGGATACAGGGAAATTGGCGGAACGAGCAGTACTTC.

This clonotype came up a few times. The CDR3 DNA reads as TGTGCCAGCAGTTACTCGGACCAGGGCCATTCACCCCTCCACTTT. This encodes CASSYSDQGHSPLHF. The genes are TRBV6-5 and TRBJ1-6, with a possible D match to TRBD1 (5 bases). V was cut by 0 bases and J by 8 bases, with 11 bases left in between. Germline loops: CDR1 MNHEY, CDR2 SVGAGI. The CDR3 totals 15 residues.

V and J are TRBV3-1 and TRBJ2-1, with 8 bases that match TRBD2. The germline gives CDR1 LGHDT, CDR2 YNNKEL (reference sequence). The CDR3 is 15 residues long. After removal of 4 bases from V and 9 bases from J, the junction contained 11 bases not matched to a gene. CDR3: CASSLNAGGLSEQFF. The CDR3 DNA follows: TGTGCCAGCAGCCTCAATGCGGGGGGCCTTAGTGAGCAGTTCTTC.

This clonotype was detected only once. The CDR3 sequence: CASSPPPPGGVQETQYF. In DNA form, the CDR3 reads TGTGCCAGCTCACCACCTCCCCCAGGCGGGGTCCAAGAGACCCAGTACTTC. The V call is TRBV18, the J call TRBJ2-5; possibly TRBD2 for D (6 bases). Germline CDR1 KGHSH, CDR2 LQKENI. V lost 0 bases, J lost 1 base, and 15 bases lay in between. The CDR3 covers 17 residues.

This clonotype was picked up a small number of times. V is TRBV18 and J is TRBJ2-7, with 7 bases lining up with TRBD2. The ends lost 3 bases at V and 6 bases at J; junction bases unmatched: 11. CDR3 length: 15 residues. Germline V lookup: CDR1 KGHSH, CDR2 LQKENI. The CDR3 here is CASSPSGREAREQYF. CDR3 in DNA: TGTGCCAGCTCACCCTCGGGCCGGGAGGCGCGCGAGCAGTACTTC.

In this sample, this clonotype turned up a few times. CDR3 amino acids: CASGLGLSTDTQYF. The DNA of the CDR3 is TGTGCTAGTGGTTTGGGCCTCAGCACAGATACGCAGTATTTT. The V and J genes are TRBV12-5 and TRBJ2-3; D uncertain. The CDR3 length is 14 residues. Trimming cost V 1 base and J 0 bases, with 5 bases left between them. Germline V CDR1 and CDR2: LGHNT, FRNRAP.

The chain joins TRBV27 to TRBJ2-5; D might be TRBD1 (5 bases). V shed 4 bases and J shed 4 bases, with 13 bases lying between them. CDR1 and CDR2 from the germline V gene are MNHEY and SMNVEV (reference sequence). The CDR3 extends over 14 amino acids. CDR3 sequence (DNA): TGTGCCAGCAGTTGGCAGGGTGGTAGAGAGACCCAGTACTTC. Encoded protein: CASSWQGGRETQYF.

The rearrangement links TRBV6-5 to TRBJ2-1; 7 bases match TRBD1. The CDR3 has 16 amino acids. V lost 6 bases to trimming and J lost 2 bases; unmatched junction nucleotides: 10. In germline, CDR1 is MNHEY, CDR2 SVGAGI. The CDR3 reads CASRSDRAVPYNEQFF. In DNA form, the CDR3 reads TGTGCCAGCAGGTCTGACAGGGCCGTCCCCTACAATGAGCAGTTCTTC.

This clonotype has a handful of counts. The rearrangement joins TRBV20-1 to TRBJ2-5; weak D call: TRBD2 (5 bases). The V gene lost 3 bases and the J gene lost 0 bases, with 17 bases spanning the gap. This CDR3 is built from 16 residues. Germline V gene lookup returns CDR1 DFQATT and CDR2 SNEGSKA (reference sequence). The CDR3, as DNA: TGCAGTGCTAGTTTCCCTAGCACATCGTACCAAGAGACCCAGTACTTC. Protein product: CSASFPSTSYQETQYF.

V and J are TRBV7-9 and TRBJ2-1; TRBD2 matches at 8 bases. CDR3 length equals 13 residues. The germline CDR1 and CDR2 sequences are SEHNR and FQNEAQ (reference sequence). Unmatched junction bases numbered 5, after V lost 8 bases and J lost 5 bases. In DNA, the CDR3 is TGTGCCAGCCGTGGCGGGGGGAACAATGAGCAGTTCTTC. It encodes CASRGGGNNEQFF.

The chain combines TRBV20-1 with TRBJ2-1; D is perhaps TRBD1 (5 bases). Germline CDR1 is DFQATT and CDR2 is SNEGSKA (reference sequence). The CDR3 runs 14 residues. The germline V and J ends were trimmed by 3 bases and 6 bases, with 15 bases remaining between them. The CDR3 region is CSARSGFHGNEQFF. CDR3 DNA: TGCAGTGCTAGGTCAGGGTTCCATGGCAATGAGCAGTTCTTC.

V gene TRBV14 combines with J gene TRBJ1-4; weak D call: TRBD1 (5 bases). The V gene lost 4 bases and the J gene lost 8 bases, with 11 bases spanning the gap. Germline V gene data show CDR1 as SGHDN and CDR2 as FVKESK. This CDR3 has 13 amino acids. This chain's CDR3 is CASSRGAEEKLFF. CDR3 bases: TGTGCCAGCAGCCGAGGGGCAGAAGAAAAACTGTTTTTT. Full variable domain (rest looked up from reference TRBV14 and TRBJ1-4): EAGVTQFPSHSVIEKGQTVTLRCDPISGHDNLYWYRRVMGKEIKFLLHFVKESKQDESGMPNNRFLAERTGGTYSTLKVQPAELEDSGVYFCASSRGAEEKLFFGSGTQLSVL.

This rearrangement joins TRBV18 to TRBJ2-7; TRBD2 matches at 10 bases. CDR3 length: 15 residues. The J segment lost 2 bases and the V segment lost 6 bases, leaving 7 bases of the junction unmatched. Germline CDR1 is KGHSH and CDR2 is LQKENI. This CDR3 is CASSPRLAGAYEQYF. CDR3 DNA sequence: TGTGCCAGCTCCCCTCGACTAGCGGGTGCCTACGAGCAGTACTTC. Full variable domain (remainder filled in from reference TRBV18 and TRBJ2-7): NAGVMQNPRHLVRRRGQEARLRCSPMKGHSHVYWYRQLPEEGLKFMVYLQKENIIDESGMPKERFSAEFPKEGPSILRIQQVVRGDSAAYFCASSPRLAGAYEQYFGPGTRLTVT.

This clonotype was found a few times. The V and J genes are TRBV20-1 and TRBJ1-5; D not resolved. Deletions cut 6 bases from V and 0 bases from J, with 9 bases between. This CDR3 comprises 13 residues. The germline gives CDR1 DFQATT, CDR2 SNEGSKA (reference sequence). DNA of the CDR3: TGCAGTGCCAGGTGGGATAGCAATCAGCCCCAGCATTTT. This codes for CSARWDSNQPQHF.

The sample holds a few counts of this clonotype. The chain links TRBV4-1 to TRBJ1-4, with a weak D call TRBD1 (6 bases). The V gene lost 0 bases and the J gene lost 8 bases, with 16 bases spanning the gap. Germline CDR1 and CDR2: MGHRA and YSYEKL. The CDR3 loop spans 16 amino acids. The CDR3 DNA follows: TGCGCCAGCAGCCAAGATCCGGGCAGGGGATTAGAAAAACTGTTTTTT. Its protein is CASSQDPGRGLEKLFF.

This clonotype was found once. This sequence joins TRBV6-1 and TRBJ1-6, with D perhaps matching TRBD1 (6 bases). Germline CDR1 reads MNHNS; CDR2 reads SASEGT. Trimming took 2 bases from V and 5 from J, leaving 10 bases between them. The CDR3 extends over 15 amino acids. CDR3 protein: CASSERQEHNSPLHF. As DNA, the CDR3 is TGTGCCAGCAGTGAACGACAGGAGCATAATTCACCCCTCCACTTT.

The CDR3 nucleotides are TGTGCCAGCAGTGGTTTGAGGACAGGGGGTGGCTATGGCTACACCTTC. Amino acids: CASSGLRTGGGYGYTF. The V gene is TRBV27, the J gene TRBJ1-2, with 10 bases fitting TRBD1. The CDR3 has 16 amino acids. V trimming: 5 bases; J trimming: 4 bases; junction bases outside the gene matches: 10. CDR1 is MNHEY and CDR2 is SMNVEV in the germline V gene (reference sequence).

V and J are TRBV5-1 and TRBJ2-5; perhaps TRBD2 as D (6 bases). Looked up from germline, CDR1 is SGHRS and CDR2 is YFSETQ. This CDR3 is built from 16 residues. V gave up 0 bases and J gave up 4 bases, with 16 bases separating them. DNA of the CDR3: TGCGCCAGCAGCTTGGGAGGGCTCCTCGGGGGAGAGACCCAGTACTTC. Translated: CASSLGGLLGGETQYF.

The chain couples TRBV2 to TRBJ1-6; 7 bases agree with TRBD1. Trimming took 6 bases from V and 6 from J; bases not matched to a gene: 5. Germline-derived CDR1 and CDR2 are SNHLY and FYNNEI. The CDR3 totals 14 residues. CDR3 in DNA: TGTGCCAGCAGGCGGACAGGACGTAATTCACCCCTCCACTTT. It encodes CASRRTGRNSPLHF.

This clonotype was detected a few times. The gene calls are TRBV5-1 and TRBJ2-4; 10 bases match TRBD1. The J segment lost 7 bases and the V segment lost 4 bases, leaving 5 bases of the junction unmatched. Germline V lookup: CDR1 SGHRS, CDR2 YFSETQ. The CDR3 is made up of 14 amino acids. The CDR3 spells CASSPVTGGNIQYF. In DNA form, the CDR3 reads TGCGCCAGCAGCCCGGTGACAGGGGGCAACATTCAGTACTTC.

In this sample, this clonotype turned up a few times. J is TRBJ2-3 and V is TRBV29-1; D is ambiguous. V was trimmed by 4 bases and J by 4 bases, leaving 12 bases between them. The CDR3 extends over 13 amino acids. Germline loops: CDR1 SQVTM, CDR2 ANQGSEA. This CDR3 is CSVVGYEADTQYF. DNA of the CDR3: TGCAGCGTTGTGGGGTATGAGGCAGATACGCAGTATTTT.

The CDR3 region is CASSQEQGTYNEQFF. The CDR3 DNA sequence: TGTGCCAGCAGCCAAGAACAGGGCACCTACAATGAGCAGTTCTTC. The rearrangement uses TRBV3-1 and TRBJ2-1, with D possibly TRBD1 on 6 matching bases. Germline lookup yields CDR1 LGHDT and CDR2 YNNKEL (reference sequence). The CDR3 runs 15 residues. V lost 0 bases to trimming and J lost 2 bases, with 8 bases between them.

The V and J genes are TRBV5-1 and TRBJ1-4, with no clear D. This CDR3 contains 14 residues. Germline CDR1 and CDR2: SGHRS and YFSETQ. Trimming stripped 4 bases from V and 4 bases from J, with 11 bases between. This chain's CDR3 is CASSVAQNNEKLFF. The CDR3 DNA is TGCGCCAGCAGCGTGGCTCAGAATAATGAAAAACTGTTTTTT.

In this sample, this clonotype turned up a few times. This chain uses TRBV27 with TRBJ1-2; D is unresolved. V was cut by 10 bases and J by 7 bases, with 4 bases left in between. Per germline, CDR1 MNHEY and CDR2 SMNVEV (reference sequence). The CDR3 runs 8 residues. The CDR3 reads CATGGYTF. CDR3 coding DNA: TGTGCCACTGGTGGCTACACCTTC.